The 10 T cell receptor beta chains reported below all come from one sample, sequenced in a study of blood T cells in healthy people across ages. Combining a sample-barcoded 5' primer with a J-beta primer mix, a second PCR ran for about 6 to 11 cycles. TCRdb re-derived calls from the 5' RACE reads in MiXCR, one entry per CDR3 protein. Among about a million distinct CDR3 sequences listed, roughly 48% were seen once. Source material: blood. These receptors all come from a man aged 30 to 45 in good health.

The J gene is TRBJ1-6, the V gene TRBV6-2 or TRBV6-3; D not resolved. Germline V lookup: CDR1 MNHEY, CDR2 SVGEGT. V lost 7 bases, J lost 3 bases, and 13 bases lay in between. This CDR3 region has 15 residues. As DNA, the CDR3 is TGTGCCAGCACCGAAGATTGGCGCTATAATTCACCCCTCCACTTT. Its protein product is CASTEDWRYNSPLHF.

This chain connects TRBV20-1 to TRBJ1-2; D unclear. The CDR3 sequence is 15 residues long. V lost 5 bases to trimming and J lost 0 bases, with 16 bases between them. The germline V gene encodes CDR1 DFQATT and CDR2 SNEGSKA (reference sequence). The DNA of the CDR3 is TGCAGTGCTCCCGGTGGCCAGGTGGCTAACTATGGCTACACCTTC. Translation: CSAPGGQVANYGYTF.

V gene TRBV6-6 combines with J gene TRBJ1-2; the D gene is possibly TRBD1 (5 bases). CDR3 length equals 15 residues. From germline, CDR1 is MNHNY and CDR2 SVGAGI (reference sequence). Trimming removed 6 bases at V and 6 bases at J, with 20 bases between. The DNA of the CDR3 is TGTGCCAGCAGCCGGTCGGGGGGGGTTAGCGATGGCTACACCTTC. Its translation: CASSRSGGVSDGYTF.

J is TRBJ2-5 and V is TRBV27; 9 nucleotides agree with TRBD2. The CDR3 has 14 residues. The V gene end was trimmed by 2 bases and the J gene end by 7 bases; junction bases not matched to a gene: 5. Germline V gene sequence: CDR1 MNHEY, CDR2 SMNVEV (reference sequence). The CDR3 sequence: CASSLLAGTGTQYF. CDR3 sequence (DNA): TGTGCCAGCAGTTTACTAGCGGGGACGGGGACCCAGTACTTC.

J is TRBJ1-5 and V is TRBV28; D might be TRBD1 (5 bases). The CDR3 is 13 amino acids. V dropped 6 bases and J dropped 4 bases, with 10 bases sitting between them. Germline-derived CDR1 and CDR2 are MDHEN and SYDVKM. In DNA, the CDR3 is TGTGCCAGCAGGGGGGATCTAAATCAGCCCCAGCATTTT. Its translation: CASRGDLNQPQHF.

V usage is TRBV3-1 and J usage is TRBJ2-7, with TRBD2 matching over 11 bases. Judging by the DNA end, TRBJ2-5 fits better; the J call may be wrong. CDR1 LGHDT and CDR2 YNNKEL come from the germline V gene (reference sequence). CDR3 length equals 17 residues. CDR3 protein: CASSPGLAARVWETQYF. For the CDR3, the DNA is TGTGCCAGCAGCCCGGGACTAGCGGCCCGGGTATGGGAGACCCAGTACTTC.

This clonotype was detected only once. This chain connects TRBV11-2 to TRBJ2-3; 9 bases are shared with TRBD2. J gave up 0 bases and V 1 base, and 11 bases lay outside the gene matches. Germline CDR1 and CDR2: SGHAT and FQNNGV. The CDR3 spans 19 residues. CDR3 DNA sequence: TGTGCCAGCAGCTTAGGGGGCGCGGGGGGGGCCTTTAGCACAGATACGCAGTATTTT. Its protein is CASSLGGAGGAFSTDTQYF.

CDR3 coding DNA: TGTGCCAGCAGGTTAGGGTTGAATGAAGCTTTCTTT. Residues: CASRLGLNEAFF. The rearrangement links TRBV27 to TRBJ1-1; D is unresolved. Deletions cut 6 bases from V and 7 bases from J, with 12 bases between. The CDR3 covers 12 residues. Germline CDR1 MNHEY, CDR2 SMNVEV (reference sequence).

The J gene is TRBJ1-5, the V gene TRBV6-5; the D is unclear. From germline, CDR1 is MNHEY and CDR2 SVGAGI. The CDR3 runs 14 residues. Trimming left V 2 bases short and J 2 bases short, with 7 bases between. The DNA of the CDR3 is TGTGCCAGCAGTTACGGTCGGGGCAATCAGCCCCAGCATTTT. It translates to CASSYGRGNQPQHF.

This clonotype was seen only a few times. V usage is TRBV6-2 or TRBV6-3 and J usage is TRBJ2-1, with 11 bases identical to TRBD2. The trim removed 6 bases at V and 10 bases at J, leaving 5 bases unmatched. The CDR3 is 13 residues long. Germline loops: CDR1 MNHEY, CDR2 SVGEGT. CDR3 amino acids: CASRVTSGGEQFF. CDR3 coding DNA: TGTGCCAGCAGAGTCACTAGCGGGGGAGAGCAGTTCTTC.